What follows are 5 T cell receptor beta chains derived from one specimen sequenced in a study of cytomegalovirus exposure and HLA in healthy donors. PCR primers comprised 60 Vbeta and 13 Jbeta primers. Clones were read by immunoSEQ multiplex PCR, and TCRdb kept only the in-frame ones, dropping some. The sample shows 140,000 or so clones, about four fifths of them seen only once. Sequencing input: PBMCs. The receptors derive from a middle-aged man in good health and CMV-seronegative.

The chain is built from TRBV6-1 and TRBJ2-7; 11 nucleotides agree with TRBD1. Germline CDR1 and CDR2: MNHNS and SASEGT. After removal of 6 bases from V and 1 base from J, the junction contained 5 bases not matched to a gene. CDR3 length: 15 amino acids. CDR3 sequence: CASRPGQGASYEQYF. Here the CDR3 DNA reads TGTGCCAGCAGGCCCGGACAGGGGGCGTCCTACGAGCAGTACTTC.

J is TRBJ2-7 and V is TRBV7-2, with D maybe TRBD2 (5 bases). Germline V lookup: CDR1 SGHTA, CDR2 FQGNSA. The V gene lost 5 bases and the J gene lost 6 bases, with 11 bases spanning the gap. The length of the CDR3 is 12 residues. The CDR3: CASSPGVGEQYF. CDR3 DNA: TGTGCCAGCAGCCCCGGGGTAGGCGAGCAGTACTTC.

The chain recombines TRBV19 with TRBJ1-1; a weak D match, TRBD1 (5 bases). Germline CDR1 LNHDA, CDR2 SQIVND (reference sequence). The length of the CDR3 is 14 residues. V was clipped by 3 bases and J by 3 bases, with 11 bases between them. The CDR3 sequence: CASSMTGLDTEAFF. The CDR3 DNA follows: TGTGCCAGTAGTATGACGGGACTGGACACTGAAGCTTTCTTT.

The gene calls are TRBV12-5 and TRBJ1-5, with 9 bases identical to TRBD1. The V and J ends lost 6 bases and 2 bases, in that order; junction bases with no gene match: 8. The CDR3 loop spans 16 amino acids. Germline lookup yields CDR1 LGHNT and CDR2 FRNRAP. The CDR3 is CASGSQGARGNQPQHF. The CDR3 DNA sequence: TGTGCTAGTGGATCACAGGGGGCGCGGGGCAATCAGCCCCAGCATTTT.

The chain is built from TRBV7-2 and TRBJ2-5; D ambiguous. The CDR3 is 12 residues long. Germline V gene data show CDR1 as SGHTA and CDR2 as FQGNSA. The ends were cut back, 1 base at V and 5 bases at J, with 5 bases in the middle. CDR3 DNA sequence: TGTGCCAGCAGCTTAGTCTTGGAGACCCAGTACTTC. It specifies CASSLVLETQYF.